This T cell receptor beta chain was obtained from a study of T cell responses to AZD1222 COVID-19 vaccine. Produced via immunoSEQ multiplex PCR; TCRdb's table is partial and in-frame only. The table includes more than 95,000 clones, 82% detected once. The CDR3 consists of 14 residues. Germline-derived CDR1 and CDR2 are LGHNA and YNFKEQ. The V end lost 1 base, the J end lost 5 bases, and 11 bases lay between the germline ends. This receptor was taken from an adult in good health. This chain uses TRBV4-2 with TRBJ1-1; D unresolved. Sequencing was performed on peripheral blood, taken on day 0 of AZD1222 vaccination. The CDR3 region has the DNA TGTGCCAGCAGCCAAGGGGTATGGCTAACTGAAGCTTTCTTT. Its protein product is CASSQGVWLTEAFF.